This T cell receptor beta chain comes out of a study of cytomegalovirus exposure and HLA in healthy donors. This clone has only a few counts. In the PCR, 60 Vbeta and 13 Jbeta primers were used. Sequenced by immunoSEQ multiplex PCR; TCRdb stores in-frame clones only, minus some. In the table there are approximately 150,000 clones, less than 9.5% of which are singletons. This CDR3 contains 15 residues. The germline V gene encodes CDR1 SGHNT and CDR2 YYREEE (reference sequence). J was trimmed by 0 bases and V by 4 bases; bases with no gene match: 7. The chain joins TRBV5-4 to TRBJ2-7; 7 bases fit TRBD2. The sequence derives from a male donor in good health and CMV-seronegative. Material for sequencing was PBMCs. This CDR3 reads CASSGGDGSSYEQYF. CDR3 in DNA: TGTGCCAGCAGCGGGGGGGACGGGAGCTCCTACGAGCAGTACTTC.